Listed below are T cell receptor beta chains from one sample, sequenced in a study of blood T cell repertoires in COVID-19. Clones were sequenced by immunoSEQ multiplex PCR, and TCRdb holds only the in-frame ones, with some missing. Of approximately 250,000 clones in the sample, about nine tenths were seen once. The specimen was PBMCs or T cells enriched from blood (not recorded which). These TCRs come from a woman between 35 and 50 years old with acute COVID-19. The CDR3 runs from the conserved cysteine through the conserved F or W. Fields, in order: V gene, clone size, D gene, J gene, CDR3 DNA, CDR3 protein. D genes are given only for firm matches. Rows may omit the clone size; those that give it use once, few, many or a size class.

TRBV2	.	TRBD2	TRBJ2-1	TGTGCCATAGGAAAGCGGGGGAGCTCCTACAATGAGCAGTTCTTC	CAIGKRGSSYNEQFF
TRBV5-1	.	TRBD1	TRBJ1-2	TGCGCCAGCAGCGCAAGACAGGGGGCGAGAGCGGATGGCTACACCTTC	CASSARQGARADGYTF
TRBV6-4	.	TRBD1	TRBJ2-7	TGTGCCAGCAGTGACTCGGAACGGGACAGGGTAGCCTACGAGCAGTACTTC	CASSDSERDRVAYEQYF
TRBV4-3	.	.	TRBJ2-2	TGCGCCAGCAGCCGCGGACATGTTAACACCGGGGAGCTGTTTTTT	CASSRGHVNTGELFF
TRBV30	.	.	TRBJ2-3	TGTGCCTGCGCAGGGTCAGATACGCAGTATTTT	CACAGSDTQYF
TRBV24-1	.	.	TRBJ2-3	TGTGCCACCAGTGACGGAGGAGGGCCTAGCACAGATACGCAGTATTTT	CATSDGGGPSTDTQYF
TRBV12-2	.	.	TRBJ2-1	TGTGCAAGTCGCTTAAAGACGTCTAGCGGGAGTCGATACTCATTTCCATACTCCTGGAATGAGCAGTTCTTC	CASRLKTSSGSRYSFPYSWNEQFF
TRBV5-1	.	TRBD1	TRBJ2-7	TGCGCCAGCAGCTTGACAGGGGACCTATCCTACGAGCAGTACTTC	CASSLTGDLSYEQYF
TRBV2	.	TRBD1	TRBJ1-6	TGTGCCAGCAGCGACTTTCGACAGGGGGGCTCCTATAATTCACCCCTCCACTTT	CASSDFRQGGSYNSPLHF
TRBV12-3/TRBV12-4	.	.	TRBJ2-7	TGTGCCAGCGTGCTAGGATTCCCTGGCGAGCAGTACTTC	CASVLGFPGEQYF
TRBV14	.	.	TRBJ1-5	TGTGCCAGCAGCAAACAGGTGAATCAGCCCCAGCATTTT	CASSKQVNQPQHF
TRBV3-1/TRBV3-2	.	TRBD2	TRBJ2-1	TGTGCCAGCAGCCAGGATTGTGGGGAGGGCCGCAATGAGCAGTTCTTC	CASSQDCGEGRNEQFF
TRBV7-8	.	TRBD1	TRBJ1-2	TGTGCCAGCAGCCCCTCTCGACAGGGAAGGGATGGCTACACCTTC	CASSPSRQGRDGYTF
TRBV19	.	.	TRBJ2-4	TGTGCCAGTAGTATATTCTCGGCGGGGAGCTTAAACATTCAGTACTTC	CASSIFSAGSLNIQYF
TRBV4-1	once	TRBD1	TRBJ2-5	TGCGCCAGCAGCCATGGAGACAGGGGGCGAAAAGAGACCCAGTACTTC	CASSHGDRGRKETQYF
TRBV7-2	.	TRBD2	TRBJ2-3	TGTGCCAGCAGCTATGGACTAGGAACAGATACGCAGTATTTT	CASSYGLGTDTQYF
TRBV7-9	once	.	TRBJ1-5	TGTGCCAGCAGCTTAGTTAGGGGTGGAAGCAATCAGCCCCAGCATTTT	CASSLVRGGSNQPQHF
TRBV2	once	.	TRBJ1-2	TGTGCCAGCAGTGAAGGTGGTCGCGGCTATGGCTACACCTTC	CASSEGGRGYGYTF
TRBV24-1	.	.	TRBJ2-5	TGTGCCACCGGGGGGACCCAGGCCCAGTACTTC	CATGGTQAQYF
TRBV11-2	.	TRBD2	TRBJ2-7	TGTGCCAGCAGCTTAGATCCGGGGGGCTACGAGCAGTACTTC	CASSLDPGGYEQYF
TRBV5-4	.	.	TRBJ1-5	TGTGCCAGCAGCTTTGAGGGTAGCAATCAGCCCCAGCATTTT	CASSFEGSNQPQHF
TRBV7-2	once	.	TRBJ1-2	TGTGCCAGCAGCTCACGACGGGGAAGTTATGGCTACACCTTC	CASSSRRGSYGYTF
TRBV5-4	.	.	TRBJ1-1	TGTGCCAGCAGCCTGGCCAGAGGGGGAACTGAAGCTTTCTTT	CASSLARGGTEAFF
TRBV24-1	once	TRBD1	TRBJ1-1	TGTGCCACCAGTGATTTGAAGCGGGACAGGGGGCTCGGGGGCACTGAAGCTTTCTTT	CATSDLKRDRGLGGTEAFF
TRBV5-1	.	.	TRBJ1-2	TGCGCCAGCAGCTTGGAGGGAGAGTGGTATGGCTACACCTTC	CASSLEGEWYGYTF
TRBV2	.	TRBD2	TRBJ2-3	TGTGCCAGCCGAGGGACTAGCGGGTATCCAGATACGCAGTATTTT	CASRGTSGYPDTQYF
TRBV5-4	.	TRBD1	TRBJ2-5	TGTGCCAGCAGCTGGGGGGACAGGGAAGAGACCCAGTACTTC	CASSWGDREETQYF
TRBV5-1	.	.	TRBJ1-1	TGCGCCAGCAGCTTCGGAGGGCGTGAAGCTTTCTTT	CASSFGGREAFF
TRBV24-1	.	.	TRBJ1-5	TGTGCCACCAGTGCATCTCAGCCCCAGCATTTT	CATSASQPQHF